A selection of T cell receptor beta chains follows, all from one sample in a study of T cell changes during pregnancy in multiple sclerosis. TCRdb's table, derived via immunoSEQ multiplex PCR, lists solely in-frame clones and lacks some. The sample consists of about 51,000 clones, approximately 94% of them appearing once. Sequenced material: CD4+ T cells from peripheral blood mononuclear cells, taken in the second trimester of pregnancy. The receptors derive from a female donor with multiple sclerosis, enrolled in a pregnancy study. The CDR3 runs from the conserved cysteine through the conserved F or W. D genes are given only for firm matches. Size is stated for part of the rows, as once, few or many counts, or as a class when the clone is expanded.

clone_size,v_call,d_call,j_call,cdr3_aa,cdr3_nt
.,TRBV7-2,.,TRBJ1-5,CASSLAGSAGQPQHF,TGTGCCAGCAGCTTAGCGGGGTCCGCGGGTCAGCCCCAGCATTTT
.,TRBV25-1,TRBD2,TRBJ2-1,CASSEAGGYNEQFF,TGTGCCAGCAGTGAAGCGGGGGGTTACAATGAACAGTTCTTC
once,TRBV7-2,TRBD1,TRBJ2-7,CASTNGPGTGTYEQYF,TGTGCCAGCACCAATGGCCCCGGGACAGGGACCTACGAGCAGTACTTC
once,TRBV6-1,.,TRBJ1-4,CASREYLWTNEKLFF,TGTGCCAGCAGGGAATACTTGTGGACTAATGAAAAACTGTTTTTT
.,TRBV2,.,TRBJ1-1,CASSPQELANTEAFF,TGTGCCAGCAGCCCACAGGAGTTAGCGAACACTGAAGCTTTCTTT
.,TRBV27,.,TRBJ2-2,CASSSPRGSNTGELFF,TGTGCCAGCAGCTCCCCTCGGGGGTCTAACACCGGGGAGCTGTTTTTT
once,TRBV20-1,TRBD1,TRBJ2-5,CSARTGETQYF,TGCAGTGCTAGGACAGGGGAGACCCAGTACTTC
.,TRBV5-6,.,TRBJ2-2,CASSPDAAGTTGELFF,TGTGCCAGCAGCCCGGACGCGGCGGGGACTACCGGGGAGCTGTTTTTT
once,TRBV7-8,TRBD2,TRBJ2-1,CASSRGGRPYNEQFF,TGTGCCAGCAGCCGCGGGGGGCGTCCCTACAATGAGCAGTTCTTC
.,TRBV19,TRBD1,TRBJ1-1,CASGDRAKMNTEAFF,TGTGCCAGTGGGGACAGGGCCAAGATGAACACTGAAGCTTTCTTT
once,TRBV9,TRBD2,TRBJ2-5,CASSAGRGGKETQYF,TGTGCCAGCAGCGCCGGCCGGGGGGGAAAAGAGACCCAGTACTTC
.,TRBV18,.,TRBJ1-1,CASSPGGVLAEAFF,TGTGCCAGCTCACCAGGGGGCGTATTGGCGGAAGCTTTCTTT
.,TRBV5-4,TRBD1,TRBJ2-2,CASSPKTGGGTGELFF,TGTGCCAGCAGCCCTAAGACAGGGGGCGGAACCGGGGAGCTGTTTTTT
.,TRBV2,.,TRBJ1-6,CAVQGDYNSPLHF,TGTGCCGTACAGGGTGACTATAATTCACCCCTCCACTTT